These T cell receptor beta chains were read from a single sample in a study of T cell responses to AZD1222 COVID-19 vaccine. Profiling relied on immunoSEQ multiplex PCR, and the TCRdb table lists in-frame clones only, not all of them. The sample records 150,000 to 200,000 clones, about 90% being singletons. Sequencing was performed on peripheral blood, taken on day 0 of AZD1222 vaccination. Every receptor here comes from an adult in good health. Both conserved end residues are part of each CDR3. A D gene is named only where the DNA matches it firmly.

v_gene	d_gene	CDR3aa
TRBV5-4	NA	CASSFDPPRSDEQFF
TRBV19	TRBD1	CASSTRTGLTNSPLHF
TRBV19	TRBD1	CASSKGQAPNYEQYF
TRBV29-1	NA	CSVESVIHGYTF
TRBV27	NA	CASSLGTGQPNEKLFF
TRBV30	NA	CAWSARGSRATDTQYF
TRBV19	NA	CASKDGSYGYTF
TRBV28	NA	CASSRKVGGYTF
TRBV11-2	TRBD2	CASSYSSGSYNEQFF
TRBV7-9	NA	CASSGWAGYEQYF
TRBV10-3	TRBD1	CAISESAQGELNEQFF
TRBV5-6	TRBD1	CASSFDRAFVGYTF
TRBV18	NA	CASSPLTGSSYEQYF
TRBV30	NA	CAWSPAGGISQPQHF
TRBV12-3/TRBV12-4	TRBD1	CASSRQGVTEAFF
TRBV25-1	TRBD1	CASSEGTGQEKLFF
TRBV7-2	TRBD2	CASSYTSGRPDEQYF
TRBV5-1	NA	CASSLGRNNEKLFF
TRBV27	TRBD1	CASSLGQNYGYTF
TRBV19	TRBD1	CASNPQGVLSGANVLTF
TRBV11-2	TRBD2	CASSLGTGGPRVQYF
TRBV11-2	TRBD2	CASSSGTSGRAPYEQYF
TRBV6-5	NA	CASSGTQASGNTIYF
TRBV30	NA	CAWSVHSGEKLFF
TRBV10-2	TRBD2	CASGALIAGGPHEQYF
TRBV5-1	NA	CASSLDGDQPQHF
TRBV24-1	TRBD1	CATSAKGQGRETQYF
TRBV6-5	TRBD1	CASRPQGRHTIYF
TRBV27	TRBD1	CASSLSGTGETYGYTF
TRBV7-8	NA	CASSLVGMGGMNTEAFF
TRBV5-1	NA	CASSAQANYGYTF
TRBV6-6	NA	CASTQAGAYGYTF
TRBV7-2	NA	CASSLVWASQILYEQYF
TRBV7-3	TRBD1	CASSLFVGQGTDTQYF
TRBV25-1	NA	CASSERGLAQPQHF
TRBV9	TRBD2	CASRRGLAGALNEQYF
TRBV5-6	TRBD2	CASSLAGGLAGAFEQYF
TRBV27	NA	CASSFRYLNQPQHF
TRBV12-3/TRBV12-4	NA	CANRNLPGAGYTF
TRBV6-5	TRBD2	CASSYSRTSGIHEQFF
TRBV6-5	NA	CASTTGNTEAFF
TRBV18	NA	CASSPGLGGNQPQHF
TRBV25-1	TRBD2	CASTSPGGPYEQYF
TRBV29-1	NA	CSVVSNPTKGAEAFF
TRBV6-5	NA	CASNVHGQNTEAFF
TRBV11-2	TRBD2	CASSSGLAGAYEQYF
TRBV19	NA	CASSAGETQYF